This TCR beta chain is from a study of T cell responses to AZD1222 COVID-19 vaccine. Data came from immunoSEQ multiplex PCR; TCRdb stores just in-frame clones and leaves some out. The sample has roughly 100,000 clones; roughly 92% are singletons. In germline, CDR1 is LGHNA, CDR2 YNFKEQ. The CDR3 runs to 16 residues. The trim removed 4 bases at V and 6 bases at J, leaving 14 bases unmatched. This clone was observed a few times. This chain uses TRBV4-2 with TRBJ2-7; 8 bases are a match to TRBD2. The sequencing used peripheral blood, collected on day 0 of AZD1222 vaccination. The clonotype comes from an adult in good health. CDR3 region: CASSPGDGRESAEQYF. CDR3 coding DNA: TGTGCCAGCAGCCCGGGAGACGGGAGGGAGTCCGCCGAGCAGTACTTC.